This TCR beta chain was sequenced during a study of T-cell memory formation after mild COVID-19. The authors produced TCR alpha and TCR beta cDNA libraries with sample barcodes and UMIs by 5'RACE using constant-segment primers. Each CDR3 protein is one row after TCRdb ran MiXCR on the 5' RACE reads. Of 85,000 to 120,000 distinct CDR3 sequences in the sample, 12% are singletons; the top ten hold under 30%. Broader study findings: CD4+ contracting clones were found mainly in CM and EM, and CD8+ ones in EMRA. Clones contracting across day 15 to 85 had a balanced CD4/CD8 profile; later expanding clones leaned CD4+. Certain responding clones were present in pre-infection memory, suggesting participation of cross-reactive memory.

V was trimmed by 5 bases and J by 4 bases, leaving 14 bases between them. In germline, CDR1 is PRHDT, CDR2 FYEKMQ (reference sequence). The CDR3 contains 14 residues. Notes on this clonotype: Its antigen remains unidentified.

The specimen was PBMCs or a T cell subset sorted from them (not recorded which). The origin of this receptor is an adult woman who had mild COVID-19 (a few samples of this study predate the infection). Cell type and time point are not known. The rearrangement joins TRBV13 to TRBJ1-1; weak D call: TRBD1 (5 bases). CDR3 loop: CASSPGRSSTEAFF. In nucleotides, the CDR3 is TGTGCCAGCAGCCCAGGGAGGTCGAGCACTGAAGCTTTCTTT.